Listed below are T cell receptor beta chains from one sample, sequenced in a study of CD8 T cells in ankylosing spondylitis. TCRdb passed the 5' RACE reads through MiXCR, listing each CDR3 protein once. The data hold about 250,000 distinct CDR3 sequences, with roughly a third observed a single time. Sequencing was carried out using blood, either unsorted or a sorted T cell fraction (not recorded which). These receptors were collected from a male donor with ankylosing spondylitis or in good health (not recorded which). Each CDR3 is given with its conserved first and last residue. Fields, in order: J gene, D gene, V gene, clone size, CDR3 DNA, CDR3 protein. The D gene is left open where the match is weak. Clone size is shown for a subset of rows, as once, few, many or a class of expanded clone.

TRBJ2-1 . TRBV3-1 once TGTGCCAGCAGCCACCGGGGGGCCCACAATGAGCAGTTCTTC CASSHRGAHNEQFF
TRBJ2-3 . TRBV10-3 few TGTGCCATCAAGGAGGCGGCTAGCACAGATACGCAGTATTTT CAIKEAASTDTQYF
TRBJ1-5 . TRBV20-1 . TGCAGTGCTAGAGAGACGACAGAATACAATCAGCCCCAGCATTTT CSARETTEYNQPQHF
TRBJ2-7 TRBD2 TRBV27 . TGTGCCAGCAGCGCCCTCCGGGACTACTACGAGCAGTACTTC CASSALRDYYEQYF
TRBJ2-4 . TRBV20-1 few TGCAGTGCTCAAAGGGGGGGGGCCAAAAACATTCAGTACTTC CSAQRGGAKNIQYF
TRBJ1-1 . TRBV20-1 few TGCAGTGCCCCTTCTCCGGGGGGAGCTTTCTTT CSAPSPGGAFF
TRBJ2-2 . TRBV24-1 . TGTGCCACCAGTGATAACAGGATAGCGAACACCGGGGAGCTGTTTTTT CATSDNRIANTGELFF
TRBJ2-2 TRBD1 TRBV9 few TGTGCCAGCAGCGTAGGGGGACAGGGGGCCAACACCGGGGAGCTGTTTTTT CASSVGGQGANTGELFF
TRBJ2-7 TRBD1 TRBV5-6 many TGTGCCAGCAGCCTGACAGGGAAGCACGAGCAGTACTTC CASSLTGKHEQYF
TRBJ2-1 . TRBV7-8 many TGTGCCAGCAGCTTGTTGAGCTCCTACAATGAGCAGTTCTTC CASSLLSSYNEQFF
TRBJ2-3 . TRBV5-1 . TGCGCCAGCAGCTTGGCGTCGGGCTATAGCACAGATACGCAGTATTTT CASSLASGYSTDTQYF
TRBJ2-3 . TRBV7-2 once TGTGCCAGCAGCCGACAAACAGGGAAGAGGACAGATACGCAGTATTTT CASSRQTGKRTDTQYF
TRBJ1-5 . TRBV20-1 many TGCAGTGCTCTCAAGGGTAATAGCAATCAGCCCCAGCATTTT CSALKGNSNQPQHF
TRBJ1-2 TRBD1 TRBV12-3/TRBV12-4 . TGTGCCAGCAGTTTATTAGACCAGGGGGCGCGTGGCTACACCTTC CASSLLDQGARGYTF
TRBJ1-6 . TRBV12-3/TRBV12-4 . TGTGCCAGCAGTTTTCGGGCCCGCGGTTCACCCCTCCACTTT CASSFRARGSPLHF
TRBJ2-7 TRBD2 TRBV5-1 . TGCGCCAGCAGCTGGACTAGCGGGGGCAATTCGTACGAGCAGTACTTC CASSWTSGGNSYEQYF
TRBJ2-7 . TRBV9 few TGTGCCAGCAGCCCCCAGTTGGCCTCCTACGAGCAGTACTTC CASSPQLASYEQYF
TRBJ1-4 . TRBV11-2 . TGTGCCAGCAGCCTTAGCGGACGGCTGGAAAAACTGTTTTTT CASSLSGRLEKLFF
TRBJ2-1 TRBD1 TRBV5-1 . TGCGCCAGCAGCGGATCCGGGACAGGGGCTAATGAGCAGTTCTTC CASSGSGTGANEQFF
TRBJ1-1 . TRBV6-5 . TGTGCCAGCAGTTACTCGACAGCGAACACTGAAGCTTTCTTT CASSYSTANTEAFF
TRBJ2-7 TRBD1 TRBV28 . TGTGCCAGCAGGATAGGACAGGGATCCTCCTACGAGCAGTACTTC CASRIGQGSSYEQYF
TRBJ1-6 . TRBV7-9 . TGTGCCAGCAGCTCCGGGAGGGGTTTTGATTCACCCCTCCACTTT CASSSGRGFDSPLHF
TRBJ2-1 . TRBV6-5 many TGTGCCAGCAGAAAATCCTACAATGAGCAGTTCTTC CASRKSYNEQFF
TRBJ2-5 . TRBV12-3/TRBV12-4 . TGTGCCAGCAGTGCCCAAGGACGGGCAGAGACCCAGTACTTC CASSAQGRAETQYF
TRBJ2-3 . TRBV29-1 few TGCAGCGCCCAGGGCCCCGGGACTAGCACAGATACGCAGTATTTT CSAQGPGTSTDTQYF
TRBJ1-2 . TRBV4-2 many TGTGCCAGCAGCCAAGTCAGGGACACCAGCTATGGCTACACCTTC CASSQVRDTSYGYTF
TRBJ1-5 TRBD1 TRBV28 . TGTGCCAGCAGTCCCTCGGACAGGGTTGAACAGCCCCAGCATTTT CASSPSDRVEQPQHF
TRBJ2-6 TRBD1 TRBV7-9 . TGTGCCAGCAGCTATCCCACAGGGGCAGGGGCCAACGTCCTGACTTTC CASSYPTGAGANVLTF
TRBJ1-1 . TRBV5-1 once TGCGCCAGCCGGACACCACCGAACACTGAAGCTTTCTTT CASRTPPNTEAFF
TRBJ2-7 TRBD1 TRBV12-3/TRBV12-4 many TGTGCCACCGGACAGGGGGGCTACGAGCAGTACTTC CATGQGGYEQYF
TRBJ2-1 . TRBV27 . TGTGCCAGCAGTTGGGGAGGTCTCAATGAGCAGTTCTTC CASSWGGLNEQFF
TRBJ2-7 TRBD1 TRBV29-1 few TGCAGCGTTGGGGACAGGGGAGGCGAGCAGTACTTC CSVGDRGGEQYF
TRBJ2-5 . TRBV6-5 . TGTGCCAGCAGTTCTTTAGGGGCCACCCAAGAGACCCAGTACTTC CASSSLGATQETQYF
TRBJ2-1 TRBD1 TRBV12-3/TRBV12-4 . TGTGCCAGCACCCTGGGGCAGGGGGTTAGTGAGCAGTTCTTC CASTLGQGVSEQFF
TRBJ1-2 . TRBV10-3 . TGTGCCATCAGGTACAGGGACTATGGCTACACCTTC CAIRYRDYGYTF
TRBJ1-2 . TRBV7-9 few TGTGCCAGCAGCTTAGTTCTGGCAGGCTGGGAAGGCTACACCTTC CASSLVLAGWEGYTF
TRBJ2-2 TRBD2 TRBV5-6 . TGTGCCAGCAGCTTCGCGCGGGGGGCGACCGGGGAGCTGTTTTTT CASSFARGATGELFF
TRBJ1-2 . TRBV4-2 . TGTGCCAGCAGCCAAGCGACGGAGAACTATGGCTACACCTTC CASSQATENYGYTF
TRBJ2-7 . TRBV27 . TGTGCCAGCAGTTTCGCGGGACAGAGATACGAGCAGTACTTC CASSFAGQRYEQYF
TRBJ2-3 . TRBV20-1 . TGCAGTGCGGGGGGACAGCACACAGATACGCAGTATTTT CSAGGQHTDTQYF
TRBJ2-5 . TRBV20-1 . TGCAGTGCGAGAGACTGGTACCAAGAGACCCAGTACTTC CSARDWYQETQYF
TRBJ1-2 . TRBV6-6 . TGTGCCAGCACGGGCAATGAGGGCTACACCTTC CASTGNEGYTF
TRBJ2-2 . TRBV12-3/TRBV12-4 once TGTGCCAGCAGCCCCGGTCGGGCCTATGGTGCCGGGGAGCTGTTTTTT CASSPGRAYGAGELFF
TRBJ2-7 TRBD1 TRBV6-1 . TGTGCCAGCAGTACCTACGACAGGGGCAATGTGTACGAGCAGTACTTC CASSTYDRGNVYEQYF
TRBJ2-3 . TRBV5-5 . TGTGCCACCGCGGGGATCCCAAGCACAGATACGCAGTATTTT CATAGIPSTDTQYF
TRBJ2-5 . TRBV6-5 few TGTGCCAGCAGTTACTTTGGGCAGTTAGAGACCCAGTACTTC CASSYFGQLETQYF
TRBJ2-7 . TRBV5-1 many TGTGCCAGCAGTTTAGAGGGTTACGAGCAGTACTTC CASSLEGYEQYF
TRBJ2-1 . TRBV7-9 . TGTGCCAGCAGCCCCGCTCCCCCCGGGGATGAGCAGTTCTTC CASSPAPPGDEQFF
TRBJ1-6 . TRBV12-3/TRBV12-4 . TGTGCCAGCAGTCCCCGGGGGGTCAATTCACCCCTCCACTTT CASSPRGVNSPLHF
TRBJ2-7 TRBD2 TRBV20-1 few TGCAGTGCTAGAGATCGGGAGGGGCAGTACTTC CSARDREGQYF
TRBJ1-1 . TRBV6-1 few TGTGCCAGCAGTGAAGCTGGGTCTGGCTTAAAGGAAGCTTTCTTT CASSEAGSGLKEAFF
TRBJ1-3 TRBD1 TRBV29-1 . TGCAGCGCTGGAGACAGGGGAGGAAACACCATATATTTT CSAGDRGGNTIYF
TRBJ2-1 . TRBV7-2 . TGTGCCAGCAGCTTACGCCGGAATGAGCAGTTCTTC CASSLRRNEQFF